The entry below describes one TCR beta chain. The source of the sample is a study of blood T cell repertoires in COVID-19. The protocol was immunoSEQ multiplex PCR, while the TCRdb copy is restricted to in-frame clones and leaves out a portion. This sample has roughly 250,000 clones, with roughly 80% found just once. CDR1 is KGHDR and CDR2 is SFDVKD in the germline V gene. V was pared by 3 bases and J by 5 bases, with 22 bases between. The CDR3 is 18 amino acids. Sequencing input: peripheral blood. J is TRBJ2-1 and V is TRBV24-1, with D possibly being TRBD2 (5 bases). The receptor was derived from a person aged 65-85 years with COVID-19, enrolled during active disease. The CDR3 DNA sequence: TGTGCCACCAGTGATCCCGGGGTATTTGGCCCCGCCAACAATGAGCAGTTCTTC. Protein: CATSDPGVFGPANNEQFF.